The TCR beta chain described here comes from a study of T cells in Graves' hyperthyroidism and ophthalmopathy. The germline V gene encodes CDR1 SGHTA and CDR2 FQGTGA. The CDR3 covers 14 residues. Trimming left V 5 bases short and J 10 bases short, with 19 bases between. This clonotype was recorded at least ten times. TCR beta CDR3 regions were amplified from RNA transcripts. Initially, a first-round RT-PCR of the TCR CDR3 employed the HTBI primer set. Via MiXCR, TCRdb re-called the multiplex PCR reads, giving one row per CDR3 protein. The repertoire holds about 380,000 distinct CDR3 sequences, with roughly 13% as singletons.

Sequencing was carried out using blood. The sequence came from a woman aged 55-69 years with Graves' hyperthyroidism. The chain carries TRBV7-3 and TRBJ2-3, with D unresolved. CDR3 in amino acids: CASSPSPLGKAQYF. The CDR3 region has the DNA TGTGCCAGCAGCCCAAGTCCTCTGGGCAAGGCGCAGTATTTT.